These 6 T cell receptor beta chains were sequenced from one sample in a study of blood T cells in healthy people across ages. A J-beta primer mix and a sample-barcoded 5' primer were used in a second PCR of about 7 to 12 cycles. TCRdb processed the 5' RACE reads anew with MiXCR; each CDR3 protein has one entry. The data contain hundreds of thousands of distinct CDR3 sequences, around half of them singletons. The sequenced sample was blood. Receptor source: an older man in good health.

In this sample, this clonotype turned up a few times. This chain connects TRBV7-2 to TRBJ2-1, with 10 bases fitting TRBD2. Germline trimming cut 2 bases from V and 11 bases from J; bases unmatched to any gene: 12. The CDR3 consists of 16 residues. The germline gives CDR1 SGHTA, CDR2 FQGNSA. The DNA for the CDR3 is TGTGCCAGCAGCTTAAACTCAGCACTAGCGGGACGTCAGCAGTTCTTC. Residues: CASSLNSALAGRQQFF.

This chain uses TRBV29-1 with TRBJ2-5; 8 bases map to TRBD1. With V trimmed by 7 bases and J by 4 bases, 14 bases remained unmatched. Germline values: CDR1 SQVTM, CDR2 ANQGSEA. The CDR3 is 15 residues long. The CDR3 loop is CSAYRGTVALETQYF. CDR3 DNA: TGCAGCGCTTACAGGGGGACCGTTGCATTAGAGACCCAGTACTTC.

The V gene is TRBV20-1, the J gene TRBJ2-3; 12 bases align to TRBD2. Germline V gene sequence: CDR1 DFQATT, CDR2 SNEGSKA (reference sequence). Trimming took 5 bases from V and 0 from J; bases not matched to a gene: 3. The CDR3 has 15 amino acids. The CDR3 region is CSARTSGASTDTQYF. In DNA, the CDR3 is TGCAGTGCTCGGACTAGCGGGGCTAGCACAGATACGCAGTATTTT.

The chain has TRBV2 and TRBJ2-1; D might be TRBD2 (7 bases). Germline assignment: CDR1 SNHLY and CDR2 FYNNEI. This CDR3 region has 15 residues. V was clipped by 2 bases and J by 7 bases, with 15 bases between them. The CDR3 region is CASSERGGGWNEQFF. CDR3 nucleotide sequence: TGTGCCAGCAGTGAACGGGGCGGGGGCTGGAATGAGCAGTTCTTC.

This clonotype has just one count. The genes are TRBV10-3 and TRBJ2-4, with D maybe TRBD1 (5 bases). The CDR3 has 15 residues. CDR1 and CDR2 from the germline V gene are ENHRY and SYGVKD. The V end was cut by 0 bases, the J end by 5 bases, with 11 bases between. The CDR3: CAISESPGRQNIQYF. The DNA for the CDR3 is TGTGCCATCAGTGAGTCGCCAGGGCGCCAAAACATTCAGTACTTC.

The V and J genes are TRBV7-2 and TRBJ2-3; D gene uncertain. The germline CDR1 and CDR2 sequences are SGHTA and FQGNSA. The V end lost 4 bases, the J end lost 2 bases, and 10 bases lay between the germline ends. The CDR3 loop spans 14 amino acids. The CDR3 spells CASSSVITTDTQYF. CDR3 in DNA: TGTGCCAGCAGCTCCGTGATAACCACAGATACGCAGTATTTT.